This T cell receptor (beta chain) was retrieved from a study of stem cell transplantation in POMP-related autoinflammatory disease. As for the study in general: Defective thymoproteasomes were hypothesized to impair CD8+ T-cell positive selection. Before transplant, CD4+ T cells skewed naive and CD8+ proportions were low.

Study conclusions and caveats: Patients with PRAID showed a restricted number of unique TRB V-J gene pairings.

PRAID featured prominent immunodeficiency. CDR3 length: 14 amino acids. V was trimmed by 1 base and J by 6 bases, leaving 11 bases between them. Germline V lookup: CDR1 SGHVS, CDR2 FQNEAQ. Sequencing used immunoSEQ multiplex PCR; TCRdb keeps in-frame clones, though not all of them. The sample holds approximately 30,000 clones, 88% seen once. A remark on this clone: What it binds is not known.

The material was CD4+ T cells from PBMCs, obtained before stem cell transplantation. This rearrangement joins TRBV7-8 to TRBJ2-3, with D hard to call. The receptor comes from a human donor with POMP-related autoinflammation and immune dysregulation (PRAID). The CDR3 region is CASSLEPLSDTQYF. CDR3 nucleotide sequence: TGTGCCAGCAGCTTAGAACCACTTTCCGATACGCAGTATTTT. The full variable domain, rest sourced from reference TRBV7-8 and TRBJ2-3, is GAGVSQSPRYKVAKRGQDVALRCDPISGHVSLFWYQQALGQGPEFLTYFQNEAQLDKSGLPSDRFFAERPEGSVSTLKIQRTQQEDSAVYLCASSLEPLSDTQYFGPGTRLTVL.